This T cell receptor beta chain came from a study of identical twins. Germline V gene data show CDR1 as ENHRY and CDR2 as SYGVKD. Deletions cut 10 bases from V and 7 bases from J, with 22 bases between. The CDR3 is 15 amino acids. TCRdb used MiXCR to reprocess the 5' RACE reads, holding one entry per CDR3 protein. The sample has about 720,000 distinct CDR3 sequences; over 8.5% are singletons. This clonotype came up many times. Another study also made use of these data, one on yellow fever vaccine responses in identical twins.

The sequencing sample was made of PBMCs. The chain combines TRBV10-3 with TRBJ2-2; D perhaps matches TRBD1 (5 bases). This TCR derives from a woman younger than 35 in good health. The chain's CDR3 is CATSRTQLIVGELFF. The CDR3 nucleotides read TGTGCCACCAGCAGGACACAATTGATAGTCGGGGAGCTGTTTTTT.